The entry below gives a single T cell receptor beta chain sequence along with its context. Antigen: not known. This entry comes from a study of T-cell memory formation after mild COVID-19. Background on the study: Clusters of TCRs were largely donor specific.

V was trimmed by 8 bases and J by 4 bases, leaving 14 bases between them. CDR3 length: 12 amino acids. Per germline, CDR1 DFQATT and CDR2 SNEGSKA (reference sequence). Study results and caveats: Researchers could not confirm that second-wave clones peaking on day 37 targeted SARS-CoV-2. The main location of contracting CD4+ clones was CM and EM, and that of contracting CD8+ clones was EMRA.

TCRdb recomputed calls from the 5' RACE reads with MiXCR, one row per CDR3 protein. The repertoire consists of 450,000 to 650,000 distinct CDR3 sequences, with about 20% occurring once and the leading ten covering around 13%. Material for sequencing was PBMCs or a T cell subset sorted from them (not recorded which). V usage is TRBV20-1 and J usage is TRBJ1-2, with D maybe TRBD1 (6 bases). The clonotype comes from an adult woman who had mild COVID-19 (a few samples of this study predate the infection). Cell type and time point are not known. As DNA, the CDR3 is TGCAGTCTCCAACAGGGAACCTATGGCTACACCTTC. This sequence encodes CSLQQGTYGYTF.